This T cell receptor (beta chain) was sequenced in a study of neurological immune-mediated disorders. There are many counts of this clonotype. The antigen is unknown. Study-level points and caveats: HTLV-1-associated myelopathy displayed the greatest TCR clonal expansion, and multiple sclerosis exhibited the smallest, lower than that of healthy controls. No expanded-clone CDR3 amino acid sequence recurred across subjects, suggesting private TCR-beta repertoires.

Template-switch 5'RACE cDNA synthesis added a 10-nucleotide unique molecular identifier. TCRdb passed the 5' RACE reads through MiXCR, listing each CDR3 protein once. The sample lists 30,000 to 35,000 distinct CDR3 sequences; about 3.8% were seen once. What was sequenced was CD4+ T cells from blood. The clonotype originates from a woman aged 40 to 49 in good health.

In DNA, the CDR3 is TGCGCCAGCAGCTCTCCGGGACAGGCATCCCAGTCCGACTATGGCTACACCTTC. It codes for CASSSPGQASQSDYGYTF. The J gene is TRBJ1-2, the V gene TRBV5-1; 8 bases match TRBD1. V was pared by 3 bases and J by 3 bases, with 16 bases of the junction left unmatched. The CDR3 extends over 18 amino acids. CDR1 SGHRS and CDR2 YFSETQ come from the germline V gene.